A single sample is the source of the 23 T cell receptor beta chains below, sequenced in a study of vaccination and CD4 T cells after COVID-19. Antigen specificity for these receptors is unknown. Treatment of the sample: roughly 10-day PBMC culture with coronavirus spike peptide pools or control peptides (ViraFEST assay). Cultured CD4+ T-cell DNA underwent Oncomine TCR Beta short-read sequencing. One entry per CDR3 protein results from TCRdb running MiXCR on the PCR reads. The sample lists about 25,000 distinct CDR3 sequences, roughly 70% occurring once. The source was CD4+ T cells from blood, cultured in vitro, collected after SARS-CoV-2 vaccination. The origin of the receptors is a human donor who received a COVID-19 vaccine.

The rearrangement uses TRBV7-7 and TRBJ2-5; 7 nucleotides agree with TRBD2. Germline lookup yields CDR1 SSHAT and CDR2 FNYEAQ (reference sequence). There are 13 residues in the CDR3. The V and J ends lost 5 bases and 3 bases, in that order; junction bases with no gene match: 3. CDR3 DNA: TGTGCCAGCAGCATCACTAGCGAAGAGACCCAGTACTTC. Translating gives CASSITSEETQYF.

The V gene is TRBV5-1, the J gene TRBJ2-3; TRBD2 matches 9 bases. The germline gives CDR1 SGHRS, CDR2 YFSETQ. This CDR3 region has 17 residues. The J segment lost 8 bases and the V segment lost 3 bases, leaving 16 bases of the junction unmatched. The CDR3 coding sequence is TGCGCCAGCAGCTCCACTCCCAGCGGGGGGTCAAAGGGTACGCAGTATTTT. Translation: CASSSTPSGGSKGTQYF.

The rearrangement links TRBV6-4 to TRBJ2-2; 8 positions match TRBD1. Unmatched junction bases numbered 4, after V lost 5 bases and J lost 2 bases. There are 15 residues in the CDR3. Germline V gives CDR1 MRHNA, CDR2 SNTAGT. CDR3 coding DNA: TGTGCCAGCAGTCTATCAGGGGGCAACACCGGGGAGCTGTTTTTT. Protein: CASSLSGGNTGELFF.

The V gene is TRBV7-8, the J gene TRBJ2-2, with D perhaps matching TRBD1 (5 bases). The germline V and J ends were trimmed by 5 bases and 5 bases, with 6 bases remaining between them. In germline, CDR1 is SGHVS, CDR2 FQNEAQ. The CDR3 is made up of 12 amino acids. This chain's CDR3 is CASSHRTGELFF. The CDR3 DNA is TGTGCCAGCAGCCACAGGACCGGGGAGCTGTTTTTT.

The CDR3 DNA reads as TGTGCCAGCAGTGTAATAGCGGGGGGTATCTACGAGCAGTACTTC. It specifies CASSVIAGGIYEQYF. The V and J genes are TRBV6-1 and TRBJ2-7, with 10 bases identical to TRBD2. The CDR3 has 15 amino acids. Germline loops: CDR1 MNHNS, CDR2 SASEGT. Trimming cost V 4 bases and J 3 bases; bases outside gene matches: 6.

This clonotype was recorded only once. One junction end disagrees with the germline gene, perhaps due to a read error. The chain is built from TRBV7-9 and TRBJ2-7; 8 nucleotides match TRBD1. The CDR3 totals 15 residues. CDR1 is SEHNR, CDR2 FQNEAQ, per germline (reference sequence). The CDR3 bases are TGCGCCAGCAGCTTGGGCGGACAGGGCCAGTACGAGCAGTACTTC. Translating it yields CASSLGGQGQYEQYF. Complete variable domain (other parts from reference TRBV7-9 and TRBJ2-7): DTGVSQNPRHKITKRGQNVTFRCDPISEHNRLYWYRQTLGQGPEFLTYFQNEAQLEKSRLLSDRFSAERPKGSFSTLEIQRTEQGDSAMYLCASSLGGQGQYEQYFGPGTRLTVT.

V is TRBV7-9 and J is TRBJ2-7; 8 bases are shared with TRBD2. V shed 3 bases, J shed 1 base, and the junction held 5 bases outside the gene matches. This CDR3 spans 15 amino acids. Germline assignment: CDR1 SEHNR and CDR2 FQNEAQ (reference sequence). Written as DNA, the CDR3 is TGTGCCAGCAGCTTTGGGACTAGTGGTTCCTACGAGCAGTACTTC. Amino acids: CASSFGTSGSYEQYF.

The chain uses TRBV7-2 and TRBJ2-7, with D perhaps TRBD1 or TRBD2 (6 bases each). CDR1 is SGHTA and CDR2 is FQGNSA in the germline V gene. The CDR3 length is 14 residues. The V end lost 1 base, the J end lost 7 bases, and 14 bases lay between the germline ends. CDR3 loop: CASSLGGAGREQYF. CDR3 bases: TGTGCCAGCAGCTTAGGGGGGGCCGGAAGAGAGCAGTACTTC.

Written as DNA, the CDR3 is TGTGCCAGTAGTTTACGACAGCTCAATCAGCCCCAGCATTTT. This gives the protein CASSLRQLNQPQHF. The chain joins TRBV19 to TRBJ1-5; possible D gene TRBD1, 5 bases. The germline V and J ends were trimmed by 5 bases and 3 bases, with 11 bases remaining between them. The CDR3 consists of 14 residues. Germline V gene lookup returns CDR1 LNHDA and CDR2 SQIVND (reference sequence). Complete variable domain (other parts from reference TRBV19 and TRBJ1-5): DGGITQSPKYLFRKEGQNVTLSCEQNLNHDAMYWYRQDPGQGLRLIYYSQIVNDFQKGDIAEGYSVSREKKESFPLTVTSAQKNPTAFYLCASSLRQLNQPQHFGDGTRLSIL.

The genes are TRBV20-1 and TRBJ2-3; 10 bases are a match to TRBD1. The trim removed 6 bases at V and 8 bases at J, leaving 14 bases unmatched. This CDR3 contains 15 residues. Germline CDR1 DFQATT, CDR2 SNEGSKA (reference sequence). This chain's CDR3 is CSAPGQGGTVATQYF. DNA for the CDR3: TGCAGTGCGCCCGGACAGGGGGGGACGGTTGCTACGCAGTATTTT.

The V and J genes are TRBV19 and TRBJ1-5, with D unclear. The CDR3 runs to 14 residues. Germline loops: CDR1 LNHDA, CDR2 SQIVND (reference sequence). V was pared by 6 bases and J by 7 bases, with 16 bases between. Here the CDR3 DNA reads TGTGCCAGTAGCCCCGGGAGGGAGGGCCAGCCCCAGCATTTT. Protein sequence: CASSPGREGQPQHF.

The V and J genes are TRBV6-1 and TRBJ2-3, with 11 bases lining up with TRBD2. Unmatched junction bases numbered 0, after V lost 4 bases and J lost 0 bases. This CDR3 has 15 amino acids. Looked up from germline, CDR1 is MNHNS and CDR2 is SASEGT. CDR3 sequence: CASSGLAGSTDTQYF. For the CDR3, the DNA is TGTGCCAGCAGTGGACTAGCGGGGAGCACAGATACGCAGTATTTT.

The chain couples TRBV10-3 to TRBJ2-3; 9 bases are shared with TRBD1. The CDR3 spans 16 residues. CDR1 and CDR2 from the germline V gene are ENHRY and SYGVKD. The J segment lost 2 bases and the V segment lost 2 bases, leaving 5 bases of the junction unmatched. CDR3 bases: TGTGCCATCAGTGAGAGGTGGACAGGGGTCACAGATACGCAGTATTTT. It translates to CAISERWTGVTDTQYF.

CDR3 sequence (DNA): TGCAGTGCTAGCGAAGGGGCCGGGCAGCCCCAGCATTTT. This translates into CSASEGAGQPQHF. The J gene is TRBJ1-5, the V gene TRBV20-1, with D maybe TRBD1 (5 bases). V lost 3 bases to trimming and J lost 7 bases, with 13 bases between them. Germline V CDR1 and CDR2: DFQATT, SNEGSKA (reference sequence). The CDR3 spans 13 residues.

CDR3 loop: CSARAMGNSNQPQHF. CDR3 DNA: TGCAGTGCTAGGGCGATGGGGAATAGCAATCAGCCCCAGCATTTT. The rearrangement uses TRBV20-1 and TRBJ1-5; D is undetermined. The length of the CDR3 is 15 residues. Germline lookup yields CDR1 DFQATT and CDR2 SNEGSKA (reference sequence). Trimming left V 3 bases short and J 0 bases short, with 12 bases between.

V and J are TRBV19 and TRBJ1-2; D might be TRBD1 (6 bases). V lost 2 bases and J lost 4, with 23 bases in between. This CDR3 is built from 18 residues. Germline V CDR1 and CDR2: LNHDA, SQIVND (reference sequence). The CDR3 sequence is CASSINQGTTGRRYGYTF. DNA of the CDR3: TGTGCCAGTAGTATAAACCAGGGGACTACGGGGCGCCGCTATGGCTACACCTTC.

The chain joins TRBV7-9 to TRBJ2-5, with 8 positions matching TRBD2. V shed 3 bases and J 5 bases; nucleotides not matched to a gene: 8. CDR3 length equals 15 residues. Germline CDR1 and CDR2: SEHNR and FQNEAQ (reference sequence). For the CDR3, the DNA is TGTGCCAGCAGCTTCGCGACGGGGGGGCTGGAGACCCAGTACTTC. It translates to CASSFATGGLETQYF.

The chain uses TRBV30 and TRBJ1-2; D ambiguous. V lost 0 bases and J 8 bases, leaving 25 bases between the germline ends. The CDR3 covers 17 residues. From germline, CDR1 is GTSNPN and CDR2 SVGIG (reference sequence). The CDR3 spells CAWSVLPPGLTAGGYTF. The DNA for the CDR3 is TGTGCCTGGAGTGTACTACCCCCCGGACTTACAGCGGGAGGCTACACCTTC.

The CDR3 DNA reads as TGCAGCGTTGCCTACAGGGTGGCCGGGGAGCTGTTTTTT. Encoded protein: CSVAYRVAGELFF. V usage is TRBV29-1 and J usage is TRBJ2-2; maybe TRBD1 (6 bases). CDR3 size: 13 residues. V lost 4 bases and J lost 6, with 12 bases in between. Germline lookup yields CDR1 SQVTM and CDR2 ANQGSEA.

Worth noting for this clonotype: Its ends do not fully match the called genes, so a read error is possible. The gene calls are TRBV6-1 and TRBJ1-2, with D perhaps matching TRBD1 (5 bases). The CDR3 runs to 11 residues. CDR1 and CDR2 from the germline V gene are MNHNS and SASEGT. CDR3 in amino acids: CASSEDGGPPF. The DNA for the CDR3 is TGTGCCAGCAGTGAAGATGGGGGACCTCCCTTC.

This chain uses TRBV20-1 with TRBJ2-7; D gene ambiguous. The germline V gene encodes CDR1 DFQATT and CDR2 SNEGSKA (reference sequence). This CDR3 region has 14 residues. Trimming removed 1 base from V and 0 bases from J, with 10 bases in between. The CDR3 loop reads CSARGRVNSYEQYF. CDR3 DNA sequence: TGCAGTGCTAGAGGAAGGGTCAACTCCTACGAGCAGTACTTC.

This clonotype was found once. The genes are TRBV5-1 and TRBJ1-4; a possible D gene is TRBD1 (5 bases). The CDR3 consists of 15 residues. V lost 4 bases and J 7 bases, leaving 17 bases between the germline ends. Germline V CDR1 and CDR2: SGHRS, YFSETQ. CDR3 in DNA: TGCGCCAGCAGCGCGGGACCGAGCATAGGTGAAAAACTGTTTTTT. Its translation is CASSAGPSIGEKLFF.

The CDR3 sequence: CASSEAASGNTIYF. The CDR3 DNA sequence: TGTGCCAGCAGTGAGGCGGCCTCTGGAAACACCATATATTTT. This sequence joins TRBV6-1 and TRBJ1-3; D not resolved. Germline V gene data show CDR1 as MNHNS and CDR2 as SASEGT. CDR3 length equals 14 residues. The V gene lost 3 bases and the J gene lost 0 bases, with 6 bases spanning the gap.